This TCR beta chain comes out of a study of CD8+ T cells in alopecia areata. RNA, once extracted, was reverse transcribed into cDNA for use as the sequencing template. TCRdb keeps only in-frame clones here, not all; method: immunoSEQ multiplex PCR. This sample has over 250,000 clones, with about three fifths found just once. Treatment indicated: oral pan-JAK inhibitor, 5-10 mg twice daily. Germline CDR1 and CDR2: MGHDK and SYGVNS. V dropped 4 bases and J dropped 8; count of bases not matched to a gene: 5. This CDR3 spans 14 amino acids. This clone was recorded a few times. The sample was CD4+ T cells sorted from blood, taken at week 52, from a patient treated with tofacitinib. The sequence derives from a human donor with alopecia areata. This sequence joins TRBV25-1 and TRBJ1-2, with 12 positions matching TRBD1. Here the CDR3 DNA reads TGTGCCAGCAGTGTGACCGGGACAGGGGGCGGCTACACCTTC. Translation gives CASSVTGTGGGYTF.